These 19 T cell receptor beta chains originate from one sample sequenced in a study of CD8+ T cells in alopecia areata. Isolated RNA was reverse transcribed into cDNA used as the sequencing template. Produced via immunoSEQ multiplex PCR; TCRdb's table is partial and in-frame only. Of around 300,000 clones in the sample, about 62% were seen once. Noted treatment: oral pan-JAK inhibitor, 5-10 mg twice daily. Sample: CD4+ T cells sorted from blood, taken around week 54, from a patient treated with tofacitinib. These receptors all stem from a human donor with alopecia areata.

The chain carries TRBV4-3 and TRBJ1-6; the D is unclear. The CDR3 has 15 residues. V lost 0 bases to trimming and J lost 10 bases, with 13 bases between them. The V gene's germline CDR1 is LGHNA and CDR2 YSLEER. CDR3 amino acids: CASSQDPLGGSPLHF. In nucleotides, the CDR3 is TGCGCCAGCAGCCAAGACCCTTTAGGTGGATCACCCCTCCACTTT.

The chain combines TRBV30 with TRBJ1-2, with D perhaps matching TRBD1 (6 bases). There are 13 residues in the CDR3. The ends were cut back, 3 bases at V and 1 base at J, with 9 bases in the middle. CDR1 GTSNPN and CDR2 SVGIG come from the germline V gene (reference sequence). The CDR3: CAWSTGNNYGYTF. The DNA for the CDR3 is TGTGCCTGGAGCACAGGGAATAACTATGGCTACACCTTC.

J is TRBJ2-5 and V is TRBV18, with D maybe TRBD1 (5 bases). Trimming removed 4 bases at V and 2 bases at J, with 5 bases between. CDR1 is KGHSH and CDR2 is LQKENI in the germline V gene. CDR3 length equals 12 residues. The CDR3 nucleotides read TGTGCCAGCTCACGACAGCAAGAGACCCAGTACTTC. This sequence encodes CASSRQQETQYF.

V and J are TRBV29-1 and TRBJ1-4; D uncertain. V gave up 5 bases and J gave up 0 bases, with 7 bases separating them. Looked up from germline, CDR1 is SQVTM and CDR2 is ANQGSEA. CDR3 length equals 13 residues. As DNA, the CDR3 is TGCAGCGTTTCGACGGCAACTAATGAAAAACTGTTTTTT. Amino acids: CSVSTATNEKLFF.

Remarks on this clone: Other nucleotide sequences from this sample produce the same CDR3. This rearrangement joins TRBV25-1 to TRBJ1-2, with D possibly matching TRBD1 (5 bases). The CDR3 extends over 13 amino acids. CDR1 MGHDK and CDR2 SYGVNS come from the germline V gene. The V and J ends lost 4 bases and 2 bases respectively, with 8 bases between them. The CDR3 loop reads CASSAGGNYGYTF. CDR3 nucleotide sequence: TGTGCCAGCAGTGCGGGGGGGAACTATGGCTACACCTTC.

This clone was observed once. V is TRBV15 and J is TRBJ1-2, with 7 bases that match TRBD1. This CDR3 is 13 amino acids long. The junction had 3 bases not matched to a gene; V was cut back by 2 bases and J by 6 bases. Germline V lookup: CDR1 LNHNV, CDR2 YYDKDF (reference sequence). CDR3 residues: CATSRQDRNGYTF. DNA of the CDR3: TGTGCCACCAGCAGACAGGACAGGAATGGCTACACCTTC.

This chain joins TRBV6-5 and TRBJ2-1; TRBD2 matches at 9 bases. CDR1 is MNHEY and CDR2 is SVGAGI in the germline V gene. The CDR3 runs 15 residues. The V segment lost 6 bases and the J segment 5 bases; nucleotides outside the gene matches: 8. CDR3 protein: CASSRYSGGNNEQFF. The CDR3 region has the DNA TGTGCCAGCAGCCGTTATAGCGGGGGCAACAATGAGCAGTTCTTC.

The chain recombines TRBV9 with TRBJ1-6; maybe TRBD1 (5 bases). CDR1 SGDLS and CDR2 YYNGEE come from the germline V gene. There are 15 residues in the CDR3. V shed 4 bases and J shed 10 bases, with 18 bases lying between them. The CDR3 here is CASSTGPLRGSPLHF. The CDR3 DNA sequence: TGTGCCAGCAGCACTGGCCCCCTTCGGGGGTCACCCCTCCACTTT.

CDR3 protein: CASSLETGQGAYEQYF. CDR3 DNA: TGTGCCAGCAGCTTAGAAACGGGACAGGGGGCCTACGAGCAGTACTTC. The chain couples TRBV7-6 to TRBJ2-7; 11 bases fit TRBD1. The CDR3 is made up of 16 amino acids. Trimming at V came to 1 base and at J to 2 bases, leaving 4 bases not matched to a gene. Germline CDR1 and CDR2: SGHVS and FNYEAQ. The entire variable domain, with the rest obtained from reference TRBV7-6 and TRBJ2-7, is as follows: GAGVSQSPRYKVTKRGQDVALRCDPISGHVSLYWYRQALGQGPEFLTYFNYEAQQDKSGLPNDRFSAERPEGSISTLTIQRTEQRDSAMYRCASSLETGQGAYEQYFGPGTRLTVT.

The chain joins TRBV5-1 to TRBJ2-5, with D tentatively TRBD1 (6 bases). V was trimmed by 4 bases and J by 1 base, leaving 14 bases between them. Germline assignment: CDR1 SGHRS and CDR2 YFSETQ. The CDR3 consists of 15 residues. The DNA for the CDR3 is TGCGCCAGCAGCCAATCAAACAGGGTCCAAGAGACCCAGTACTTC. Its translation is CASSQSNRVQETQYF.

The gene calls are TRBV7-9 and TRBJ2-7; 8 bases agree with TRBD2. This CDR3 region has 15 residues. Trimming removed 5 bases from V and 0 bases from J; junction bases left unmatched: 6. CDR1 SEHNR and CDR2 FQNEAQ come from the germline V gene (reference sequence). CDR3 in DNA: TGTGCCAGCAGCCCCCGGGGGGGTCCCTCCTACGAGCAGTACTTC. It is translated as CASSPRGGPSYEQYF.

The chain links TRBV7-8 to TRBJ1-1; D perhaps matches TRBD1 (5 bases). V was clipped by 3 bases and J by 6 bases, with 11 bases between them. Germline CDR1 SGHVS, CDR2 FQNEAQ. There are 13 residues in the CDR3. CDR3 nucleotides: TGTGCCAGCAGCTTCCTCAGGGATTCTGAAGCTTTCTTT. It encodes CASSFLRDSEAFF.

This clone was counted between two and nine times. The rearrangement uses TRBV29-1 and TRBJ1-2; D not certain. There are 11 residues in the CDR3. The V gene lost 4 bases and the J gene lost 6 bases, with 9 bases spanning the gap. Germline V gives CDR1 SQVTM, CDR2 ANQGSEA. The CDR3 loop reads CSVGVNDGYTF. The CDR3 coding sequence is TGCAGCGTTGGAGTTAATGATGGCTACACCTTC.

This clone has just a few counts. V is TRBV7-2 and J is TRBJ2-1; D remains ambiguous. The CDR3 has 12 residues. The ends were cut back, 5 bases at V and 5 bases at J, with 7 bases in the middle. Per germline, CDR1 SGHTA and CDR2 FQGNSA. The CDR3 DNA sequence: TGTGCCAGCAGCCCCTGGGACAATGAGCAGTTCTTC. Its translation is CASSPWDNEQFF.

The chain recombines TRBV4-3 with TRBJ2-4, with D uncertain. CDR1 and CDR2 (germline): LGHNA, YSLEER. This CDR3 has 13 amino acids. V dropped 0 bases and J dropped 7 bases, with 7 bases sitting between them. CDR3 DNA sequence: TGCGCCAGCAGCCAAGATCTGGAGAACATTCAGTACTTC. Protein: CASSQDLENIQYF.

A few counts support this clone. The V and J genes are TRBV2 and TRBJ2-7; D is unresolved. Germline CDR1 is SNHLY and CDR2 is FYNNEI. The germline V and J ends were trimmed by 2 bases and 3 bases, with 11 bases remaining between them. This CDR3 is 14 amino acids long. The CDR3 bases are TGTGCCAGCAGTGAATCGCAGCTTAGCTACGAGCAGTACTTC. Protein product: CASSESQLSYEQYF.

J is TRBJ1-2 and V is TRBV29-1; D not resolved. Deletions cut 5 bases from V and 3 bases from J, with 10 bases between. CDR1 SQVTM and CDR2 ANQGSEA come from the germline V gene. The CDR3 runs to 12 residues. CDR3 in amino acids: CSVLTSDYGYTF. For the CDR3, the DNA is TGCAGCGTTCTGACCTCTGACTATGGCTACACCTTC.

The chain has TRBV6-5 and TRBJ2-7; a weak D match, TRBD1 (6 bases). The CDR3 is 15 residues long. The V end was cut by 10 bases, the J end by 1 base, with 20 bases between. In germline, CDR1 is MNHEY, CDR2 SVGAGI. CDR3 coding DNA: TGTGCCACCAGACAGTCGACAGGTCCTTCCTACGAGCAGTACTTC. Residues: CATRQSTGPSYEQYF.

The V gene is TRBV27, the J gene TRBJ1-2, with D tentatively TRBD1 (5 bases). The V end lost 5 bases, the J end lost 5 bases, and 12 bases lay between the germline ends. The CDR3 sequence is 13 residues long. Germline V gene data show CDR1 as MNHEY and CDR2 as SMNVEV (reference sequence). The CDR3 nucleotides read TGTGCCAGCAGTCCAGGGAATGGGTATGGCTACACCTTC. Its translation is CASSPGNGYGYTF.